These 4 T cell receptor beta chains were sequenced from one sample in a study of early T cells in non-severe SARS-CoV-2 infection. TCRdb called the 5' RACE reads again in MiXCR, with one record for every CDR3 protein. Here the sample spans 54,000 or so distinct CDR3 sequences, about 12% being singletons. The sample was whole blood. The receptors come from an adult who was a healthcare worker with PCR-confirmed SARS-CoV-2 infection or an uninfected control (not recorded which).

This sequence joins TRBV29-1 and TRBJ1-5, with 9 bases identical to TRBD1. The CDR3 contains 15 residues. Germline V lookup: CDR1 SQVTM, CDR2 ANQGSEA. The ends lost 6 bases at V and 5 bases at J; junction bases unmatched: 11. The CDR3 is CSVTIGTGIDQPQHF. The CDR3 DNA follows: TGCAGCGTAACTATCGGGACAGGGATCGATCAGCCCCAGCATTTT.

This clonotype was detected a few times. V gene TRBV2 combines with J gene TRBJ1-6, with D possibly TRBD1 on 6 matching bases. CDR3 length equals 13 residues. The germline CDR1 and CDR2 sequences are SNHLY and FYNNEI. The V and J ends lost 4 bases and 6 bases respectively, with 7 bases between them. This CDR3 reads CASSVQGNSPLHF. DNA of the CDR3: TGTGCCAGCAGTGTACAGGGTAATTCACCCCTCCACTTT.

This clonotype was picked up many times. The chain links TRBV12-3 or TRBV12-4 to TRBJ2-5; D is ambiguous. This CDR3 is 13 amino acids long. V was trimmed by 4 bases and J by 5 bases, leaving 11 bases between them. CDR3 region: CASSSMRRETQYF. CDR3 sequence (DNA): TGTGCCAGCAGTTCTATGAGGCGGGAGACCCAGTACTTC.

This clonotype was picked up a small number of times. The chain is built from TRBV18 and TRBJ2-1; possibly TRBD1 for D (5 bases). Trimming left V 3 bases short and J 10 bases short, with 16 bases between. Germline loops: CDR1 KGHSH, CDR2 LQKENI. The CDR3 has 14 amino acids. The CDR3 reads CASSPPETVPEQFF. The CDR3 DNA reads as TGTGCCAGCTCACCTCCGGAGACAGTCCCCGAGCAGTTCTTC.